This T cell receptor (beta chain) originates from a study of blood T cell repertoires in COVID-19. As for the study in general: Samples of COVID-19 (acute and convalescent) were obtained from the United States, Italy and Spain. Nucleic acid was either cDNA or gDNA, and it came from T cells, B-cell-depleted T cells, or PBMCs.

Authors' analysis steps: The authors estimated nucleated cell counts from reference gene primer amplification. Sequencing used immunoSEQ multiplex PCR; TCRdb keeps in-frame clones, though not all of them. V and J calls plus clone size are reproduced from that table; the DNA served to infer D and trimming. The sample lists approximately 35,000 clones; about 80% were seen once. V gave up 6 bases and J gave up 10 bases; unmatched junction bases: 11. In germline, CDR1 is MGHDK, CDR2 SYGVNS. This CDR3 is built from 14 residues. This clonotype was obtained from a man aged 80 or over with acute or convalescent COVID-19. The sample comprised peripheral blood. The chain is built from TRBV25-1 and TRBJ1-1; 10 bases line up with TRBD1. The DNA of the CDR3 is TGTGCCAGCAGCCCTGACAGGGGGCGTTTAAGAGCTTTCTTT. Translating gives CASSPDRGRLRAFF.